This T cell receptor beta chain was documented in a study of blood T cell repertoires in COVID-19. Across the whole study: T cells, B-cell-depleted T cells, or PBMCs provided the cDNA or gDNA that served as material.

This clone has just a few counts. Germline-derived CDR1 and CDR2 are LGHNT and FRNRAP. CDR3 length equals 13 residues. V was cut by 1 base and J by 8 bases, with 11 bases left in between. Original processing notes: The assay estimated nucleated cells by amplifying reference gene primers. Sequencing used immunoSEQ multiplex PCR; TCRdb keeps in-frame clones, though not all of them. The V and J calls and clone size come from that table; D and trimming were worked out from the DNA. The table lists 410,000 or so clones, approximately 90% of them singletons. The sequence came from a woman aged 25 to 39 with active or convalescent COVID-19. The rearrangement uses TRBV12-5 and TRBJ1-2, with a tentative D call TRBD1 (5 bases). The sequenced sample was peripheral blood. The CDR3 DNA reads TGTGCTAGTGGTTTGGGACAGCTGAAAGGCTACACCTTC. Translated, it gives CASGLGQLKGYTF.